These T cell receptor beta chains were read from a single sample in a study of Ad26.COV2.S vaccination and SARS-CoV-2 variants. Produced via immunoSEQ multiplex PCR; TCRdb's table is partial and in-frame only. Of approximately 250,000 clones in the sample, around 88% were seen once. The sequencing used peripheral blood, collected in a trial of Ad26.COV2.S vaccine versus placebo. Receptor source: a person aged 18 to 65 who received the Ad26.COV2.S COVID-19 vaccine or a placebo. Each CDR3 is given with its conserved first and last residue. Fields, in order: J gene, V gene, clone size, D gene, CDR3 DNA, CDR3 protein. The D gene is left open where the match is weak. Size is omitted from some rows. Given values are once, few, many or a class for expanded clones.

>TRBJ2-1|TRBV7-2|.|.
TGTGCCAGCAGCTTAGATTCTAGATACAATGAGCAGTTCTTC
CASSLDSRYNEQFF
>TRBJ2-1|TRBV30|.|TRBD1
TGTGCCTGGAGTGTACTGCCGGGACAGGGGCTCTATGAGCAGTTCTTC
CAWSVLPGQGLYEQFF
>TRBJ2-1|TRBV2|.|TRBD2
TGTGCCAGCAGTGAAGCGGGAGCGGGAGGAGGGAATGAGCAGTTCTTC
CASSEAGAGGGNEQFF
>TRBJ1-3|TRBV7-9|.|TRBD1
TGTGCCAGCAGACCCACAAAGGGACAGGGACACACCATATATTTT
CASRPTKGQGHTIYF
>TRBJ2-1|TRBV19|.|TRBD2
TGTGCCAGTACCCAGGCGGGGGTGGGAACGGAGCAGTTCTTC
CASTQAGVGTEQFF
>TRBJ2-5|TRBV7-2|once|.
TGTGCCAGCAGCTTAGGGCAGGGTCGGCAGTACTTC
CASSLGQGRQYF
>TRBJ1-5|TRBV27|once|.
TGTGCCAGCGGGCGGGGGGGTAGCAATCAGCCCCAGCATTTT
CASGRGGSNQPQHF
>TRBJ1-1|TRBV25-1|few|.
TGTGCCAGCAGTGCCCGGGTCGAGATGAACACTGAAGCTTTCTTT
CASSARVEMNTEAFF
>TRBJ2-3|TRBV3-1/TRBV3-2|.|.
TGTGCCAGCAGCCAAGGAGGGGGAGGGCCCGCAGATACGCAGTATTTT
CASSQGGGGPADTQYF
>TRBJ2-2|TRBV7-2|.|.
TGTGCCAGCAGCTTACCCGTTACCGGGGAGCTGTTTTTT
CASSLPVTGELFF
>TRBJ1-1|TRBV19|.|.
TGTGCCAGTAGTCTGACGACAGTCTTGAACACTGAAGCTTTCTTT
CASSLTTVLNTEAFF
>TRBJ1-1|TRBV15|.|.
TGTGCCACCCGGGGGGGGAACACTGAAGCTTTCTTT
CATRGGNTEAFF
>TRBJ2-1|TRBV6-6|.|.
TGTGCCAGCAGTTACTCGGGGACTTACAATGAGCAGTTCTTC
CASSYSGTYNEQFF
>TRBJ2-3|TRBV30|once|.
TGTGCCGGAGGGAAGGGCGGGCTCCGCACAGATACGCAGTATTTT
CAGGKGGLRTDTQYF
>TRBJ2-2|TRBV19|once|.
TGTGCCAGTAGAAACAACGCGAACACCGGGGAGCTGTTTTTT
CASRNNANTGELFF
>TRBJ2-5|TRBV6-2/TRBV6-3|.|.
TGTGCCAGCAGCGACACCTTTCAAGAGACCCAGTACTTC
CASSDTFQETQYF
>TRBJ2-1|TRBV11-3|.|TRBD2
TGTGCCAGCAGCTTGCTAGGAAGCGGGAGGGACAATGAGCAGTTCTTC
CASSLLGSGRDNEQFF
>TRBJ2-3|TRBV9|.|TRBD2
TGTGCCAGCAGCTCGAGTGGGACTAGCGGGAGGGACACAGATACGCAGTATTTT
CASSSSGTSGRDTDTQYF
>TRBJ2-1|TRBV24-1|.|TRBD2
TGTGCCACCAGTGATCCAGCGAGCGGGAGGGTTCCTGAGCAGTTCTTC
CATSDPASGRVPEQFF
>TRBJ2-4|TRBV28|.|.
TGTGCCAGCTCGGGCGGAGCCAAAAACATTCAGTACTTC
CASSGGAKNIQYF
>TRBJ2-2|TRBV30|.|.
TGTGCCTGGAGCGTGAGCCGGAACACCGGGGAGCTGTTTTTT
CAWSVSRNTGELFF
>TRBJ2-7|TRBV5-1|.|.
TGCGCCAGCAGCTTGGTGGCAGGGTCCAACGAGCAGTACTTC
CASSLVAGSNEQYF
>TRBJ2-3|TRBV4-2|.|.
TGTGCCAGCAGCCAAGTTTGGACAGACACAGATACGCAGTATTTT
CASSQVWTDTDTQYF
>TRBJ1-6|TRBV10-3|.|.
TGTGCCACCAAGGAGGGGCTTTCACCCCTCCACTTT
CATKEGLSPLHF
>TRBJ2-1|TRBV30|.|TRBD2
TGTGCTTTAGCGGGAGGGCCGGTGAGGGGCCGCAATGAGCAGTTCTTC
CALAGGPVRGRNEQFF
>TRBJ1-2|TRBV12-5|.|.
TGTGCTAGTGGTTTAGGGACGTTATATGGCTACACCTTC
CASGLGTLYGYTF
>TRBJ2-5|TRBV3-1/TRBV3-2|.|TRBD2
TGTGCCAGCAGCCTGAGCGGGAGAGGGGTAGAGACCCAGTACTTC
CASSLSGRGVETQYF
>TRBJ2-7|TRBV18|.|.
TGTGCCAGCTCACCAGGGTCAGGGGACCCCTACGAGCAGTACTTC
CASSPGSGDPYEQYF
>TRBJ2-1|TRBV5-4|.|TRBD2
TGTGCCAGCAGCCAACAAGCGGGAGAGTGGAATGAGCAGTTCTTC
CASSQQAGEWNEQFF
>TRBJ1-2|TRBV7-9|once|.
TGTGCCAGCAGCCCGACTAAAGGGGCCGATTCCTATGGCTACACCTTC
CASSPTKGADSYGYTF
>TRBJ1-3|TRBV4-2|.|.
TGTGCCAGCAGCCTCATGATGGGGATTTCTGGAAACACCATATATTTT
CASSLMMGISGNTIYF
>TRBJ2-5|TRBV29-1|.|TRBD2
TGCAGCGCTGGACTAGCGGGGGGCCAAGAGACCCAGTACTTC
CSAGLAGGQETQYF
>TRBJ1-5|TRBV19|.|.
TGTGCCAGTAGTCCCATCCAGAGAAATCAGCCCCAGCATTTT
CASSPIQRNQPQHF
>TRBJ2-2|TRBV6-2/TRBV6-3|once|.
TGTGCCAGCAGTTACGGGGTAAACACCGGGGAGCTGTTTTTT
CASSYGVNTGELFF
>TRBJ2-7|TRBV28|.|TRBD2
TGTGCCAGCAGTGTAAGCGGGGACTACGAGCAGTACTTC
CASSVSGDYEQYF
>TRBJ2-2|TRBV7-2|.|.
TGTGCCAGCAGCGCAAGAGGGTGGGCCGGGGAGCTGTTTTTT
CASSARGWAGELFF
>TRBJ2-3|TRBV9|.|TRBD2
TGTGCCAGCAGCGTAGGTAGCGGGGGCTACGGCGGCACAGATACGCAGTATTTT
CASSVGSGGYGGTDTQYF
>TRBJ1-1|TRBV7-2|.|.
TGTGCCAGCAGTCAGACCAGGGACACTGAAGCTTTCTTT
CASSQTRDTEAFF
>TRBJ2-5|TRBV5-8|.|.
TGTGCCAGCAGCGATGACAGGCTCCAAGAGACCCAGTACTTC
CASSDDRLQETQYF